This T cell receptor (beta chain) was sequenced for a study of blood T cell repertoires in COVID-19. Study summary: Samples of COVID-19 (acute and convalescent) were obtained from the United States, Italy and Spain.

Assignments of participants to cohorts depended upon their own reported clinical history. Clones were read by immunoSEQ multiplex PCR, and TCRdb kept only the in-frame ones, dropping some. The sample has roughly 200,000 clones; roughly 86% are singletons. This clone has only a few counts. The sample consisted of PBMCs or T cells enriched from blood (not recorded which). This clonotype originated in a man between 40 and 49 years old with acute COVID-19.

CDR3 protein: CASSTPRGQGREKLFF. DNA for the CDR3: TGTGCCAGTAGCACGCCTCGGGGACAGGGTCGTGAAAAACTGTTTTTT. This sequence joins TRBV19 and TRBJ1-4, with 9 bases matching TRBD1. The V gene's germline CDR1 is LNHDA and CDR2 SQIVND (reference sequence). The CDR3 is made up of 16 amino acids. The trim removed 6 bases at V and 7 bases at J, leaving 12 bases unmatched.